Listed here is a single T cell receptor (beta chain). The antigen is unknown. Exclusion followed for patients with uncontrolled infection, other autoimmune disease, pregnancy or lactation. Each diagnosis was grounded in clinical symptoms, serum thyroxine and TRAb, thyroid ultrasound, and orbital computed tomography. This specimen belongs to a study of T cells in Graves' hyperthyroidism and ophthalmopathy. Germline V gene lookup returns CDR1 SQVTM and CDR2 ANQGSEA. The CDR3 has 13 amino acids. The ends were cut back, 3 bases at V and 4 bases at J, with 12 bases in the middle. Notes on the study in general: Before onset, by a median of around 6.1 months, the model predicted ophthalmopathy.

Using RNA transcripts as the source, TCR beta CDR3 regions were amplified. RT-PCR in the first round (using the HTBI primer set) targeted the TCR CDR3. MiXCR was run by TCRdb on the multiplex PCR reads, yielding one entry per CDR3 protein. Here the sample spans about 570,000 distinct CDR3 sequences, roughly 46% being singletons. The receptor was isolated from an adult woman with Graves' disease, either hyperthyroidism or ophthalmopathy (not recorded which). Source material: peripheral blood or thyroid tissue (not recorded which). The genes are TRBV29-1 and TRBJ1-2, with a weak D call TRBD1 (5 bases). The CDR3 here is CSVEWRQGYGYTF. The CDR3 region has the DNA TGCAGCGTTGAGTGGCGTCAGGGCTATGGCTACACCTTC.